Described below is a single TCR beta chain sequence and its context. This clone was counted once. Its antigen target is currently unknown. Nothing much larger sits one base from this clone, and base qualities are not available. In Seattle, one collaborating source enrolled patients while the infection was active and tracked those patients longitudinally over the course of disease. Collaborating institutions collected whole blood in K2EDTA tubes following their own protocols. For TCRbeta analysis, collaborators shipped samples as frozen whole blood, isolated PBMCs, or DNA extracted from either of those sample types. The data stem from a study of blood T cell repertoires in COVID-19 (dated by TCRdb to 2018 to 2020). A note on the overall study: Samples covering the acute and convalescent phases of COVID-19 were provided by collaborators in the United States, Italy and Spain. The prospective study material was composed of cDNA or gDNA derived from T cells, B-cell-depleted T cells, or PBMCs. Deeply sampled blood TCRbeta repertoires from subjects exposed to, actively infected with, or recovered from COVID-19 were included in the dataset. A freely available public database, intended as a resource for researchers studying the immune response to SARS-CoV-2, is where the repertoires were released. The samples were drawn from two sources: the first 160 participants of the ongoing ImmuneRACE study, and 1,254 subjects contributed by 6 global collaborators. Sample metadata almost always included a de-identified subject ID, COVID-19 status, age in years and sex. Where HLA class I and class II types were available, the types were taken from metadata supplied by the sample provider, not from assay-based typing.

The immunoSEQ Assay, a bias-controlled multiplex PCR, was used to amplify TCRbeta CDR3 regions from genomic DNA. In the authors' own workflow: Within the assay, amplification of reference gene primers was used to estimate how many nucleated cells each sample contained. To quantify the absolute abundance of each unique TCRbeta CDR3 rearrangement, sequence reads were collapsed and filtered. For each sample, productive Simpson clonality was calculated as the square root of Simpson's diversity index over productive rearrangements. Drawn from immuneACCESS, this table holds only the in-frame rearrangements with V and J called that TCRdb kept. Clones are partly lost; checked studies trace under half to an unresolved V gene and leave the rest unexplained. D and trimming were read from the DNA, whereas the V and J calls and clone size are those reported in that table. The sample table lists about 350,000 clones, over 85% of them with a count of one. Clones ranked in the top ten supply 3.9% of the sample.

The germline V gene provides CDR1 MNHEY and CDR2 SVGAGI. From the cysteine up to the phenylalanine, the CDR3 has a length of 16 residues. Only the CDR3 part of the read is kept: 48 bases, read in frame from the first base. Trimmed from V: 0 bases; trimmed from J: 11 bases; junction bases lacking a gene match: 10. Here is what the overall study found, with its caveats: Clinical and demographic metadata were provided uncurated, with the amount varying by source and participant.

The material sequenced was peripheral blood. This chain is built from TRBV6-5 and TRBJ2-1, and TRBD2 matches 10 of the central bases. The TCR comes from a woman aged 55-75 years with COVID-19, enrolled during active disease. This receptor carries the CDR3 CASSYSTSGAGPKQFF. The DNA sequence reads TGTGCCAGCAGTTACTCCACTAGCGGGGCCGGTCCTAAGCAGTTCTTC.